This T cell receptor beta chain was identified during a study of shared clonotypes between healthy human individuals. General study findings and limits: Lower generation probabilities were found for non-shared clonotypes than for those shared by all four donors. Generally, naive subsets came out with larger estimated richness than memory subsets.

Trimming took 3 bases from V and 2 from J, leaving 12 bases between them. The CDR3 runs 15 residues. The germline V gene encodes CDR1 MNHNS and CDR2 SASEGT. TCRdb's table, derived via immunoSEQ multiplex PCR, lists solely in-frame clones and lacks some. The table has about 2.2 million clones, about 93% seen once. In the naive CD8 group, cells lacked CD45RO and were positively selected for CCR7, so terminally differentiated effector memory CD45RA+ cells were left out. Adult donors, all healthy and HIV-negative, had no recent acute infections or vaccinations. In this sample, this clone turned up once. The antigen remains unidentified.

What was sequenced was naive CD8+ T cells from PBMCs. The chain carries TRBV6-1 and TRBJ2-3; D is perhaps TRBD1 (6 bases). The origin of this receptor is a young man in good health. Some clones in this sample may be carry-over from other donors' samples. The CDR3 DNA reads as TGTGCCAGCAGTGACGACGGGACAATCACAGATACGCAGTATTTT. Encoded protein: CASSDDGTITDTQYF.